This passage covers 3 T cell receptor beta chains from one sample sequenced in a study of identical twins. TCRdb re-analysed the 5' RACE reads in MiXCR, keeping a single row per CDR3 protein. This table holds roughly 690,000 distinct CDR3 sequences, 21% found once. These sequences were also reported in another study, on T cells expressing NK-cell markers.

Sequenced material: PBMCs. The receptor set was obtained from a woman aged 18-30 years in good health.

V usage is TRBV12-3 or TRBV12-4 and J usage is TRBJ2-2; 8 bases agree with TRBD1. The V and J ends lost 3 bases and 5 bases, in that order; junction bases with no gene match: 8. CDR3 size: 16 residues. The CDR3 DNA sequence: TGTGCCAGCAGTTTCGACAGGGGCGAAATTACCGGGGAGCTGTTTTTT. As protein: CASSFDRGEITGELFF.

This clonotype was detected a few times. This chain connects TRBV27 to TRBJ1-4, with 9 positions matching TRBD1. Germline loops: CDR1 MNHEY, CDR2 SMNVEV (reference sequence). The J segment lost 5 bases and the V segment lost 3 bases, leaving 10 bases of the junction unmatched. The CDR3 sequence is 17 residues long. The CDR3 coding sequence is TGTGCCAGCAGTTTCTCACTTGGACAGGGGTACAATGAAAAACTGTTTTTT. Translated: CASSFSLGQGYNEKLFF.

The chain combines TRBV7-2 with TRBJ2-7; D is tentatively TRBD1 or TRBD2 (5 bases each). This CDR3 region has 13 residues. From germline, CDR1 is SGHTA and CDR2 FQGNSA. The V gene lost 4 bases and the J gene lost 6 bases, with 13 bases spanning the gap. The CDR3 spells CASSWGIGIEQYF. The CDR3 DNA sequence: TGTGCCAGCAGCTGGGGGATAGGAATCGAGCAGTACTTC.